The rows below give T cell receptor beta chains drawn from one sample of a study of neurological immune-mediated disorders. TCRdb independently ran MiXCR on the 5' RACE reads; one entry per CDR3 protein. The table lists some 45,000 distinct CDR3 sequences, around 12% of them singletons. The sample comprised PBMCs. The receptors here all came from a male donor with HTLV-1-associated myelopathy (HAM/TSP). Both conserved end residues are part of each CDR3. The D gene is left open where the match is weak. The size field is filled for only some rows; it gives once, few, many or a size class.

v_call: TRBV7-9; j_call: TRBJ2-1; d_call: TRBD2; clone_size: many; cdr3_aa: CASSPRGGGVYNEQFF; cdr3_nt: TGTGCCAGCAGCCCACGCGGGGGGGGGGTTTACAATGAGCAGTTCTTC
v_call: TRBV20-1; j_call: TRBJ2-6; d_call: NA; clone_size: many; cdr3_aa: CSASRSSGANVLTF; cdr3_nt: TGCAGTGCTAGTCGGAGTTCTGGGGCCAACGTCCTGACTTTC
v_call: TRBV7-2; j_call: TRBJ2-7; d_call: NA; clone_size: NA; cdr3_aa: CASSFYICSAVGQSYEQYF; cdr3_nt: NA
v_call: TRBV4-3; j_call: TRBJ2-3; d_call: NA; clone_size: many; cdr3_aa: CASSQEMGYGTDTQYF; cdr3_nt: TGCGCCAGCAGCCAAGAGATGGGGTACGGCACAGATACGCAGTATTTT
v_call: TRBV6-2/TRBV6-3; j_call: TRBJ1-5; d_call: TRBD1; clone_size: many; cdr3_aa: CASSGTGGWQPQHF; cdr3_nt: TGTGCCAGCAGTGGGACAGGGGGCTGGCAGCCCCAGCATTTT
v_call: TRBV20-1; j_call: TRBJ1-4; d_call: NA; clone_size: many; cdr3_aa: CSARGTPTNEKLFF; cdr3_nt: TGCAGTGCTAGAGGCACTCCTACTAATGAAAAACTGTTTTTT
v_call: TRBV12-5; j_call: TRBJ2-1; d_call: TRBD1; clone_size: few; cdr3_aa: CASGLVTGTGVNEQFF; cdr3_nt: TGTGCTAGTGGTTTGGTTACCGGGACAGGGGTAAATGAGCAGTTCTTC
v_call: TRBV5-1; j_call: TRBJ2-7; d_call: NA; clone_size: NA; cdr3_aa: CASSLGPADYEQYF; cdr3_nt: TGCGCCAGCAGCTTGGGCCCCGCCGACTACGAGCAGTACTTC
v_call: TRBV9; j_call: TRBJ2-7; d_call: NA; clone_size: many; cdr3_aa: CASSVDGGSSYEQYF; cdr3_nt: TGTGCCAGCAGCGTAGACGGGGGCAGCTCCTACGAGCAGTACTTC
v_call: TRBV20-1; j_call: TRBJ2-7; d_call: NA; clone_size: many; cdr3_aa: CSARSGAYEQYF; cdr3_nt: TGCAGTGCTAGAAGTGGGGCGTACGAGCAGTACTTC
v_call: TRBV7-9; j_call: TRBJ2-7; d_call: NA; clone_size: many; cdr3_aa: CASSLGGVAGVSYEQYF; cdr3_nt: TGTGCCAGCAGCTTAGGGGGCGTGGCAGGGGTTTCCTACGAGCAGTACTTC
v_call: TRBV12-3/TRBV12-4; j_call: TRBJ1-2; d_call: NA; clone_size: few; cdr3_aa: CASSLSGTANYGYTF; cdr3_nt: TGTGCCAGCAGTTTATCGGGCACAGCTAACTATGGCTACACCTTC
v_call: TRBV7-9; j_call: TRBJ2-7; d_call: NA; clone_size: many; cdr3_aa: CASSTLGGTSSYEQYF; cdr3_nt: TGTGCCAGCAGCACCTTAGGGGGGACGAGCTCCTACGAGCAGTACTTC
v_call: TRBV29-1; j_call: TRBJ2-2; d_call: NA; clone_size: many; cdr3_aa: CSVVKAAGNAGELFF; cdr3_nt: TGCAGCGTCGTAAAGGCGGCAGGGAATGCCGGGGAGCTGTTTTTT
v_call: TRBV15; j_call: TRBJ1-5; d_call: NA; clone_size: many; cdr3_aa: CATSRSVDQPQHF; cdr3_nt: TGTGCCACCAGCAGATCTGTCGATCAGCCCCAGCATTTT
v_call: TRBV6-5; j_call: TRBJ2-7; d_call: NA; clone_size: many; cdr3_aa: CASSTLRTKAYEQYF; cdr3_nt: TGTGCCAGCAGCACCCTTCGGACCAAGGCTTACGAGCAGTACTTC
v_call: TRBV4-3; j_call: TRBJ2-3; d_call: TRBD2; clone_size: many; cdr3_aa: CASSQNRFLERGTDTQYF; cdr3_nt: TGCGCCAGCAGCCAAAACAGGTTCCTAGAGCGGGGGACAGATACGCAGTATTTT
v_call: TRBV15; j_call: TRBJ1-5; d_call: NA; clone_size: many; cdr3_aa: CATSRDIGNQPQHF; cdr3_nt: TGTGCCACCAGCAGAGATATAGGGAATCAGCCCCAGCATTTT
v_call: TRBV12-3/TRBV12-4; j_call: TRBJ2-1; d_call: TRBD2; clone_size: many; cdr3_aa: CASGSRGSGGNNEQFF; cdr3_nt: TGTGCCAGCGGGTCCCGGGGGAGCGGGGGGAACAATGAGCAGTTCTTC
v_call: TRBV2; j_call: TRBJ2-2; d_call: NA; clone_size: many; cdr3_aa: CAAEGGRNTGELFF; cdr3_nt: TGTGCAGCAGAGGGGGGGCGGAACACCGGGGAGCTGTTTTTT
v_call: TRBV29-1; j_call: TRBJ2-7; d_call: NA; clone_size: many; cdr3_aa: CSVRNRYNEQYF; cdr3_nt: TGCAGCGTTCGAAACAGGTACAACGAGCAGTACTTC
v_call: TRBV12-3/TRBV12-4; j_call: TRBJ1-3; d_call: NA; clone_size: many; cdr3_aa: CASSTYAGNTIYF; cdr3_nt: TGTGCCAGCAGCACTTACGCCGGAAACACCATATATTTT
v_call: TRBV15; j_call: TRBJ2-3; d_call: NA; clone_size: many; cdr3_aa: CATSRAPSSTDTQYF; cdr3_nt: TGTGCCACCAGCAGAGCACCGTCTAGCACAGATACGCAGTATTTT
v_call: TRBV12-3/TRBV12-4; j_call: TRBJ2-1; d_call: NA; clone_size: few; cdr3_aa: CASSFWGLPYNEQFF; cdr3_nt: TGTGCCAGCAGTTTCTGGGGGCTCCCCTACAATGAGCAGTTCTTC
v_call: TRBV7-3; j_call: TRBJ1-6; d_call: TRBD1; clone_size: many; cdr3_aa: CASSGGQGRSPLHF; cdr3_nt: TGTGCCAGCAGCGGGGGACAGGGGAGATCACCCCTCCACTTT
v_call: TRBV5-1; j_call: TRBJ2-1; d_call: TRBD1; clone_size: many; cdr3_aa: CASSITGGFYNEQFF; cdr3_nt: TGCGCCAGCAGCATAACAGGGGGCTTTTACAATGAGCAGTTCTTC
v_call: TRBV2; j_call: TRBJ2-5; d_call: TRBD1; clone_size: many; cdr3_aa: CASSVRGQVETQYF; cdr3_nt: TGTGCCAGCAGTGTCAGGGGGCAAGTGGAGACCCAGTACTTC
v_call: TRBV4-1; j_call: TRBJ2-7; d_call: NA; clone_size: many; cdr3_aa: CASSQDPRALGPYEQYF; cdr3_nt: TGCGCCAGCAGCCAAGACCCCCGGGCCCTCGGGCCCTACGAGCAGTACTTC
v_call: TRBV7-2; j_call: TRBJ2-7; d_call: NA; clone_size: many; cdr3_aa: CASSLFWYEQYF; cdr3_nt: TGTGCCAGCAGCCTTTTCTGGTACGAGCAGTACTTC
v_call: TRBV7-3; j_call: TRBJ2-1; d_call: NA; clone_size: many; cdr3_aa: CASTKSGNLYNEQFF; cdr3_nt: TGTGCCAGCACGAAATCTGGGAATCTCTACAATGAGCAGTTCTTC
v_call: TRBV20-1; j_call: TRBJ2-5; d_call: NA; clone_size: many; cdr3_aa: CSAIRDLTQETQYF; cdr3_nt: TGCAGTGCGATCCGGGACTTGACACAAGAGACCCAGTACTTC
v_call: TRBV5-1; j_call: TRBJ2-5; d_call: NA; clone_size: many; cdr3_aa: CASSLMAPGAQETQYF; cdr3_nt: TGCGCCAGCAGCTTGATGGCCCCGGGGGCCCAAGAGACCCAGTACTTC
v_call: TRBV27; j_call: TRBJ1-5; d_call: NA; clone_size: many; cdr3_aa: CASKNSGGLHQPQHF; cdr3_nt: TGTGCCAGCAAAAACAGCGGTGGCCTTCATCAGCCCCAGCATTTT
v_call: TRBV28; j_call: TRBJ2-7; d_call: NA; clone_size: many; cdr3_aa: CASSLSYYEQYF; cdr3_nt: TGTGCCAGCAGTTTATCATACTACGAGCAGTACTTC
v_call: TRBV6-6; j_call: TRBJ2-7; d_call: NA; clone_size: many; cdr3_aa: CASSLGGRGYSYEQYF; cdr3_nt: TGTGCCAGCAGTTTGGGAGGACGGGGATACTCCTACGAGCAGTACTTC
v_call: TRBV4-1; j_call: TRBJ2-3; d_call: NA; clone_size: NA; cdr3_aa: CASSQDYISSTDTQYF; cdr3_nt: TGCGCCAGCAGCCAAGACTACATATCTAGCACAGATACGCAGTATTTT
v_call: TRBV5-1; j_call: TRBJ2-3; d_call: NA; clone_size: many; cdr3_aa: CASSLVTGASTDTQYF; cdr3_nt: TGCGCCAGCAGCTTGGTTACGGGAGCTAGCACAGATACGCAGTATTTT
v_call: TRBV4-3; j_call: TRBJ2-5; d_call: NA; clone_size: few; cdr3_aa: CASSRAFQETQYF; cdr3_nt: TGCGCCAGCAGTCGGGCCTTCCAAGAGACCCAGTACTTC
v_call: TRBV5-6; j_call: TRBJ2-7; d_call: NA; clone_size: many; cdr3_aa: CASSLGVRGEQYF; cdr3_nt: TGTGCCAGCAGCTTGGGTGTGAGAGGGGAGCAGTACTTC
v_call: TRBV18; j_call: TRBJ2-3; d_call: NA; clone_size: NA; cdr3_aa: CASSRRPTPSPDTQYF; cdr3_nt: TGTGCCAGCTCACGACGACCGACCCCCAGCCCAGATACGCAGTATTTT
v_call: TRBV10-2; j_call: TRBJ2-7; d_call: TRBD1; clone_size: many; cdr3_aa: CASSVSRRGLSYEQYF; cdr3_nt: TGCGCCAGCAGTGTTAGTCGTAGGGGGCTCTCCTACGAGCAGTACTTC
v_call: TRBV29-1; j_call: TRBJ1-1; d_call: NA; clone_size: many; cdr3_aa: CSVSTGIAEAFF; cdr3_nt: TGCAGCGTATCAACAGGGATCGCTGAAGCTTTCTTT
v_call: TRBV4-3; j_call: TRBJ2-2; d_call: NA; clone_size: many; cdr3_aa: CASSQDWGLSNTGELFF; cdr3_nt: TGCGCCAGCAGCCAAGATTGGGGACTTTCGAACACCGGGGAGCTGTTTTTT
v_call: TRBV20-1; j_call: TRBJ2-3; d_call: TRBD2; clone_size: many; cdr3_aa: CSERGGSTDTQYF; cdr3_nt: TGCAGTGAGCGGGGGGGAAGCACAGATACGCAGTATTTT
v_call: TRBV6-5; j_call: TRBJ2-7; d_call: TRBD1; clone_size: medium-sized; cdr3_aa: CASRSDRGGSYEQYF; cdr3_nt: TGTGCCAGCAGGTCCGACAGGGGGGGATCCTACGAGCAGTACTTC
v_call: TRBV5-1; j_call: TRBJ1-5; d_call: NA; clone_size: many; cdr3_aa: CASSPGEDQPQHF; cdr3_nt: TGCGCCAGCAGCCCCGGGGAGGATCAGCCCCAGCATTTT
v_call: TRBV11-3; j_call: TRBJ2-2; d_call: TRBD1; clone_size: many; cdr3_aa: CASSLVGQGTGELFF; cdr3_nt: TGTGCCAGCAGCTTAGTTGGACAGGGGACCGGGGAGCTGTTTTTT
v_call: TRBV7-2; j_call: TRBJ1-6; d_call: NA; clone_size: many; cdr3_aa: CASSLVGTQPGNSPLHF; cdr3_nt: TGTGCCAGCAGCTTAGTAGGGACCCAACCGGGGAATTCACCCCTCCACTTT
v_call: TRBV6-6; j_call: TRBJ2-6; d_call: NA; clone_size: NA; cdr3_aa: CASSLQQGFGVLTF; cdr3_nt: TGTGCCAGCAGCCTGCAACAGGGCTTTGGTGTCCTGACTTTC
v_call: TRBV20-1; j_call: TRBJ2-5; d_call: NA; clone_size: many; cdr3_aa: CSAELFGSQSLLSETQYF; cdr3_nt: TGCAGTGCCGAGTTATTCGGTAGCCAGAGCCTGTTGTCGGAGACCCAGTACTTC
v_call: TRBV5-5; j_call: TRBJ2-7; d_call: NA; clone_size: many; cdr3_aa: CASSLEQQYYSYEQYF; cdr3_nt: TGTGCCAGCAGCTTGGAACAGCAATATTACTCCTACGAGCAGTACTTC
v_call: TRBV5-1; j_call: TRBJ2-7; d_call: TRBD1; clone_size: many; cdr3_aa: CASSLDGQGLYEQYF; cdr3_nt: TGCGCCAGCAGCTTGGATGGACAGGGTCTCTACGAGCAGTACTTC
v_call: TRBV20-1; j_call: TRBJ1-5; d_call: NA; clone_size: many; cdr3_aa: CSASPTQLNQPQHF; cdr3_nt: TGCAGTGCTAGTCCCACACAACTCAATCAGCCCCAGCATTTT
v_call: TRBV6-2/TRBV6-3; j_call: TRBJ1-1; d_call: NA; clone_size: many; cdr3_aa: CASSRTTEAFF; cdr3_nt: TGTGCCAGCAGTCGAACAACTGAAGCTTTCTTT
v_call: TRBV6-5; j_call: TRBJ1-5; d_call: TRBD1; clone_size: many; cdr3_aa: CASSGQGQGAGQPQHF; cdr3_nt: TGTGCCAGCAGTGGCCAGGGACAGGGGGCGGGTCAGCCCCAGCATTTT